Listed below are T cell receptor beta chains from one sample, sequenced in a study of lymphopenia after photon versus proton radiotherapy. Measured with immunoSEQ multiplex PCR; TCRdb has only the in-frame clones, and not every one. The sample comprises 20,000 to 30,000 clones, over 80% of which are singletons, and around 20% rests with the top ten. Sample: peripheral blood, taken from a patient treated with proton-based radiotherapy. These receptors were taken from a woman in her seventies with pancreatic cancer. Each CDR3 is given with its conserved first and last residue. The D gene is left open where the match is weak. Part of the rows lack a size; the others show once, few, many or a class for expanded clones.

D	J	size	V	DNA	CDR3
TRBD1	TRBJ2-7	NA	TRBV28	TGTGCCAGCAGTACTATATCCCCCGGACAGGGACATACCTCCCGGGAGCAGTACTTC	CASSTISPGQGHTSREQYF
NA	TRBJ2-7	NA	TRBV10-1	TGCGCCAGCAGTGACCCCGACACCCACGAGCAGTACTTC	CASSDPDTHEQYF
NA	TRBJ1-1	NA	TRBV19	TGTGCCAGTATGGTGTCCACTGAAGCTTTCTTT	CASMVSTEAFF
TRBD2	TRBJ2-1	NA	TRBV27	TGTGCCAGCAGTTTCTCCCCCCGGCTAGCGGGGGGTCCCTACAATGAGCAGTTCTTC	CASSFSPRLAGGPYNEQFF
NA	TRBJ2-3	NA	TRBV6-5	TGTGCCAGCAGTTACTCAGGCGGCATCACCCGTTATACGCAGTATTTT	CASSYSGGITRYTQYF
NA	TRBJ2-5	NA	TRBV18	TGTGCCAGCTCCATTGACAGGTCTTCAAAAGAGACCCAGTACTTC	CASSIDRSSKETQYF
TRBD1	TRBJ2-5	once	TRBV9	TGTGCCAGCAGCGAGGGACAGGCCCCCGAGACCCAGTACTTC	CASSEGQAPETQYF
NA	TRBJ2-1	NA	TRBV18	TGTGCCAGCTCACCACCCTGGCTGGGGGATGAGCAGTTCTTC	CASSPPWLGDEQFF
NA	TRBJ2-7	NA	TRBV1	TGCACCAGCAGAGCAGGACTAGCGGCCTTTAGGGGCAAGGTCTACGAGCAGTACTTC	CTSRAGLAAFRGKVYEQYF
NA	TRBJ1-3	once	TRBV6-6	TGTGCCAGCACCCCAGCTGGAAACACCATATATTTT	CASTPAGNTIYF
NA	TRBJ2-7	few	TRBV10-3	TGTGCCAACGGGGTGGGGCCCTACGAGCAGTACTTC	CANGVGPYEQYF
NA	TRBJ1-2	NA	TRBV5-8	TGTGCCAGCAGCTTGAGCAGGGCTGGCTACACCTTC	CASSLSRAGYTF
TRBD1	TRBJ1-6	NA	TRBV9	TGTGCCAGCAGCCCTCGGACAGGCTCTAATTCACCCCTCCACTTT	CASSPRTGSNSPLHF
NA	TRBJ2-5	once	TRBV18	TGTGCCAGCTCACGAGGGGCTTGGGAGACCCAGTACTTC	CASSRGAWETQYF
NA	TRBJ2-5	few	TRBV5-1	TGCGCCAGCAGTTGGCGAGGGAGTGGTGGTGAGACCCAGTACTTC	CASSWRGSGGETQYF
NA	TRBJ1-5	NA	TRBV5-1	TGCGCCAGCACCCTCGGGGACGGGTATAGCAATCAGCCCCAGCATTTT	CASTLGDGYSNQPQHF
NA	TRBJ2-1	NA	TRBV2	TGTGCCAGCAGCCGCGCGCAACCGAGCTCCTACAATGAGCAGTTCTTC	CASSRAQPSSYNEQFF
NA	TRBJ2-5	NA	TRBV18	TGTGCCAGCTCACCCGGAGGTGACGAAGAGACCCAGTACTTC	CASSPGGDEETQYF
NA	TRBJ2-7	NA	TRBV28	TGTGCCAGCACCTCAAGGCGTACAGCCGCCTACGAGCAGTACTTC	CASTSRRTAAYEQYF
TRBD1	TRBJ1-2	NA	TRBV30	TGTGCCTGGAGTGTTGGACAGGGGGCTGGCTACACCTTC	CAWSVGQGAGYTF
TRBD2	TRBJ2-3	NA	TRBV19	TGTGCCAGTAGTAGGACTAGTAGCACAGATACGCAGTATTTT	CASSRTSSTDTQYF
NA	TRBJ2-5	NA	TRBV27	TGTGCCAGCAGTTTAATAATGGGACCCGGGTCTCAAGAGACCCAGTACTTC	CASSLIMGPGSQETQYF
TRBD1	TRBJ1-1	NA	TRBV28	TGTGCCAGCAGTTTAGGACAGGGGAAAACTGAAGCTTTCTTT	CASSLGQGKTEAFF
NA	TRBJ2-4	once	TRBV18	TGTGCCAGCTCATTCCCCGGACTTGGGAACATTCAGTACTTC	CASSFPGLGNIQYF
TRBD1	TRBJ2-1	NA	TRBV5-1	TGCGCCAGCAGCTGGGGACAGGGTAACAATGAGCAGTTCTTC	CASSWGQGNNEQFF
TRBD1	TRBJ1-1	once	TRBV5-3	TGTGCCAGCAGCTCCCGGGACAGGGAAGCTTTCTTT	CASSSRDREAFF
TRBD1	TRBJ2-7	NA	TRBV7-9	TGTGCCAGCAGCTACTGGACAGGGTCCTACGAGCAGTACTTC	CASSYWTGSYEQYF